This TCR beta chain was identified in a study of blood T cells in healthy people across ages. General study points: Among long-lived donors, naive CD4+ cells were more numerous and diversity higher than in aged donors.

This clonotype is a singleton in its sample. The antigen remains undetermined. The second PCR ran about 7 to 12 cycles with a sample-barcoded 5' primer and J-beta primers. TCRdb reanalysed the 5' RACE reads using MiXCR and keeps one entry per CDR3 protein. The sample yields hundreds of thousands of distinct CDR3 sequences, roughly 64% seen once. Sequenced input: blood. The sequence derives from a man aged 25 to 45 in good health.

In DNA form, the CDR3 reads TGTGCCAGCAGCGAGCGGGCGGGACTAGCGGGAGGGATCTACGAGCAGTACTTC. The encoded protein is CASSERAGLAGGIYEQYF. This chain uses TRBV27 with TRBJ2-7, with 16 bases matching TRBD2. Germline loops: CDR1 MNHEY, CDR2 SMNVEV (reference sequence). This CDR3 is built from 18 residues. Losses at the gene ends were 6 bases for V and 3 bases for J; bases not matched to a gene: 11.